This passage covers 25 T cell receptor beta chains from one sample sequenced in a study of shared clonotypes between healthy human individuals. Repertoires were generated with immunoSEQ multiplex PCR, while TCRdb's copy carries only in-frame clones and drops some. The sample contains about half a million clones, around four fifths of which appear only once. What was sequenced was PBMCs. These receptors all come from a woman aged 40 to 49 in good health. Some clones in this sample may be carry-over from other donors' samples.

CDR3 nucleotides: TGTGCCAGCAATTCTGGAGTTCTCTCCTACGAGCAGTACTTC. Translated: CASNSGVLSYEQYF. This chain connects TRBV28 to TRBJ2-5; unclear D gene. The J call may be in error: the DNA end matches TRBJ2-7 better. Germline V gene lookup returns CDR1 MDHEN and CDR2 SYDVKM. CDR3 length: 14 amino acids.

The chain is built from TRBV7-2 and TRBJ2-5; no definite D call. V lost 1 base to trimming and J lost 5 bases, with 11 bases between them. The CDR3 spans 14 residues. Germline V gene data show CDR1 as SGHTA and CDR2 as FQGNSA. As DNA, the CDR3 is TGTGCCAGCAGCTTAGATAGGGCTTCGGAGACCCAGTACTTC. Translated: CASSLDRASETQYF.

The gene calls are TRBV19 and TRBJ2-3; 9 nucleotides agree with TRBD2. The J segment lost 3 bases and the V segment lost 7 bases, leaving 11 bases of the junction unmatched. This CDR3 contains 16 residues. Germline values: CDR1 LNHDA, CDR2 SQIVND (reference sequence). Here the CDR3 DNA reads TGTGCCAGTACCGGGCGGGAGGGCCGGTCAACAGATACGCAGTATTTT. Amino acids: CASTGREGRSTDTQYF.

This chain connects TRBV5-1 to TRBJ1-1, with D possibly TRBD1 on 6 matching bases. Germline V gene lookup returns CDR1 SGHRS and CDR2 YFSETQ. V was trimmed by 0 bases and J by 3 bases, leaving 9 bases between them. CDR3 length: 14 residues. Here the CDR3 DNA reads TGCGCCAGCAGCTTGGCGGGGGCGGACACTGAAGCTTTCTTT. Its protein product is CASSLAGADTEAFF.

CDR3 sequence reads: CAISGLAGVTDTQYF. CDR3 bases: TGTGCCATCAGTGGACTAGCGGGAGTCACAGATACGCAGTATTTT. The V gene is TRBV10-3, the J gene TRBJ2-3, with TRBD2 matching over 12 bases. V trimming: 4 bases; J trimming: 2 bases; junction bases outside the gene matches: 1. The CDR3 is 15 residues long. The germline gives CDR1 ENHRY, CDR2 SYGVKD.

This rearrangement joins TRBV6-1 to TRBJ2-7, with D perhaps given as TRBD1 or TRBD2 (6 bases each). The CDR3 totals 11 residues. V was clipped by 4 bases and J by 9 bases, with 10 bases between them. In germline, CDR1 is MNHNS, CDR2 SASEGT. The CDR3 region is CASSAGAWQYF. CDR3 DNA: TGTGCCAGCAGTGCGGGGGCTTGGCAGTACTTC.

The chain links TRBV7-3 to TRBJ2-2, with D maybe TRBD1 (5 bases). This CDR3 spans 14 amino acids. V was shortened by 2 bases and J by 3 bases, with 7 bases between the two germline ends. Per the germline V gene, CDR1 is SGHTA and CDR2 is FQGTGA. The CDR3: CASSLDRYTGELFF. CDR3 bases: TGTGCCAGCAGCTTAGACAGATACACCGGGGAGCTGTTTTTT. Using reference TRBV7-3 and TRBJ2-2 for the parts outside the CDR3, the full variable domain is GAGVSQTPSNKVTEKGKYVELRCDPISGHTALYWYRQSLGQGPEFLIYFQGTGAADDSGLPNDRFFAVRPEGSVSTLKIQRTERGDSAVYLCASSLDRYTGELFFGEGSRLTVL.

The J gene is TRBJ2-5, the V gene TRBV19; 12 bases agree with TRBD1. This CDR3 spans 17 amino acids. Germline V gene lookup returns CDR1 LNHDA and CDR2 SQIVND (reference sequence). V was pared by 5 bases and J by 5 bases, with 12 bases of the junction left unmatched. The CDR3 sequence is CASSLLPGQGAWETQYF. The CDR3 DNA is TGTGCCAGTAGTCTCCTCCCGGGACAGGGGGCCTGGGAGACCCAGTACTTC.

The chain links TRBV7-2 to TRBJ2-1; 7 positions match TRBD2. The ends lost 4 bases at V and 15 bases at J; junction bases unmatched: 15. In germline, CDR1 is SGHTA, CDR2 FQGNSA. This CDR3 region has 14 residues. CDR3 sequence reads: CASSSGTTTPIGFF. DNA of the CDR3: TGTGCCAGCAGCTCCGGGACTACCACCCCTATTGGGTTCTTC.

The V gene is TRBV25-1, the J gene TRBJ1-2; D remains ambiguous. Trimming pared 6 bases from V and 5 bases from J, leaving 13 bases between. CDR1 is MGHDK and CDR2 is SYGVNS in the germline V gene. CDR3 length: 13 residues. The CDR3 DNA sequence: TGTGCCAGCAGGGACCGCAATATTTATGGCTACACCTTC. Its protein is CASRDRNIYGYTF.

The rearrangement uses TRBV6-5 and TRBJ2-7, with TRBD2 identical over 14 bases. Germline V lookup: CDR1 MNHEY, CDR2 SVGAGI. The J segment lost 7 bases and the V segment lost 6 bases, leaving 8 bases of the junction unmatched. This CDR3 is 15 amino acids long. Written as DNA, the CDR3 is TGTGCCAGCAGGCCCCCGGGACTAGCGGGAGTTGAGCAGTACTTC. Amino acid sequence: CASRPPGLAGVEQYF.

This clone was recorded only once. This chain joins TRBV7-3 and TRBJ2-2; 7 nucleotides agree with TRBD2. From germline, CDR1 is SGHTA and CDR2 FQGTGA. This CDR3 has 15 residues. The junction had 4 bases not matched to a gene; V was cut back by 3 bases and J by 3 bases. The CDR3 loop is CASSLAGVDTGELFF. In nucleotides, the CDR3 is TGTGCCAGCAGCTTGGCGGGAGTCGACACCGGGGAGCTGTTTTTT.

DNA for the CDR3: TGTGCCAGCAGCTTAGAGTTCTACGAGCAGTACTTC. It yields the protein CASSLEFYEQYF. The V and J genes are TRBV7-9 and TRBJ2-7; D remains unclear. The CDR3 has 12 amino acids. V lost 1 base, J lost 3 bases, and 4 bases lay in between. Per germline, CDR1 SEHNR and CDR2 FQNEAQ (reference sequence).

This chain uses TRBV4-1 with TRBJ1-5; no definite D call. CDR3 length equals 14 residues. Trimming stripped 1 base from V and 3 bases from J, with 7 bases between. Germline-derived CDR1 and CDR2 are MGHRA and YSYEKL. This CDR3 reads CASSQGAVNQPQHF. The CDR3 DNA follows: TGCGCCAGCAGCCAAGGGGCAGTCAATCAGCCCCAGCATTTT.

V is TRBV5-1 and J is TRBJ2-5, with TRBD1 identical over 7 bases. The CDR3 consists of 13 residues. CDR1 is SGHRS and CDR2 is YFSETQ in the germline V gene. V trimming: 4 bases; J trimming: 5 bases; junction bases outside the gene matches: 5. CDR3 sequence (DNA): TGCGCCAGCAGCAAAAACAGGGGTGAGACCCAGTACTTC. Protein product: CASSKNRGETQYF.

This clone was detected only a few times. V is TRBV25-1 and J is TRBJ1-1, with 11 bases that match TRBD1. Germline V gene data show CDR1 as MGHDK and CDR2 as SYGVNS. The V gene end was trimmed by 3 bases and the J gene end by 5 bases; junction bases not matched to a gene: 5. The CDR3 consists of 15 residues. CDR3 DNA sequence: TGTGCCAGCAGTGAGCCTGGGACAGGGGGTACTGAAGCTTTCTTT. Protein: CASSEPGTGGTEAFF. The entire variable domain, with the rest obtained from reference TRBV25-1 and TRBJ1-1, is as follows: EADIYQTPRYLVIGTGKKITLECSQTMGHDKMYWYQQDPGMELHLIHYSYGVNSTEKGDLSSESTVSRIRTEHFPLTLESARPSHTSQYLCASSEPGTGGTEAFFGQGTRLTVV.

The chain carries TRBV28 and TRBJ1-5, with 7 bases matching TRBD1. This CDR3 spans 16 amino acids. Germline V CDR1 and CDR2: MDHEN, SYDVKM. V shed 3 bases, J shed 3 bases, and the junction held 8 bases outside the gene matches. The CDR3 region has the DNA TGTGCCAGCAGTTTCCTAGGACAGGAGATCAATCAGCCCCAGCATTTT. Protein product: CASSFLGQEINQPQHF.

V is TRBV2 and J is TRBJ1-6; 7 bases line up with TRBD1. Unmatched junction bases numbered 11, after V lost 11 bases and J lost 4 bases. The germline V gene has CDR1 SNHLY and CDR2 FYNNEI. This CDR3 has 15 residues. The CDR3 sequence: CADRDSAGYNSPLHF. The CDR3 coding sequence is TGTGCCGATCGGGACAGCGCGGGGTATAATTCACCCCTCCACTTT.

The chain couples TRBV29-1 to TRBJ2-2; 9 bases are shared with TRBD2. This CDR3 has 14 residues. CDR1 is SQVTM and CDR2 is ANQGSEA in the germline V gene. J was trimmed by 4 bases and V by 5 bases; bases with no gene match: 5. CDR3 DNA sequence: TGCAGCGTTTTCCTAGCGGGATCCACCGGGGAGCTGTTTTTT. The encoded protein is CSVFLAGSTGELFF.

The CDR3 DNA reads TGTGCCAGTAGTATAGCCCAGGGGACGGGCGGGGAGCTGTTTTTT. This encodes CASSIAQGTGGELFF. V and J are TRBV19 and TRBJ2-2, with a possible D match to TRBD1 (6 bases). CDR3 length: 15 amino acids. Germline CDR1 reads LNHDA; CDR2 reads SQIVND (reference sequence). The V end was cut by 1 base, the J end by 7 bases, with 13 bases between.

As regards this clone: A much larger clone is a single base away; this may be a read error. The J gene is TRBJ2-3, the V gene TRBV6-4; possible D gene TRBD2, 5 bases. In germline, CDR1 is MRHNA, CDR2 SNTAGT. Deletions cut 3 bases from V and 1 base from J, with 11 bases between. CDR3 length equals 15 residues. The CDR3 sequence is CASSEEGSGTDTQYF. DNA for the CDR3: TGTGCCAGCAGTGAAGAAGGGAGCGGCACAGATACGCAGTATTTT.

This chain connects TRBV5-4 to TRBJ1-4, with D possibly being TRBD1 (6 bases). This CDR3 has 16 residues. Trimming stripped 0 bases from V and 7 bases from J, with 16 bases between. Germline V gene sequence: CDR1 SGHNT, CDR2 YYREEE (reference sequence). CDR3 in amino acids: CASSLGSPGEGEKLFF. The CDR3 DNA follows: TGTGCCAGCAGCTTGGGGTCGCCAGGGGAGGGTGAAAAACTGTTTTTT.

Of note for this clone: The junction differs from germline at one of its ends, possibly a read error. The genes are TRBV15 and TRBJ2-4; the D is unclear. Germline lookup yields CDR1 LNHNV and CDR2 YYDKDF (reference sequence). This CDR3 spans 13 amino acids. The CDR3 DNA is TGTGCCACCGGCAGAGTAGGGCAGAACATTCAGTACTTC. As protein: CATGRVGQNIQYF.

The J gene is TRBJ1-6, the V gene TRBV4-3, with D tentatively TRBD1 (6 bases). With 0 bases removed from V and 9 bases from J, the gap between germline ends came to 12 bases. The V gene's germline CDR1 is LGHNA and CDR2 YSLEER. The CDR3 is 15 amino acids. The CDR3 reads CASSQDWGLVSPLHF. CDR3 nucleotide sequence: TGCGCCAGCAGCCAAGACTGGGGGCTGGTTTCACCCCTCCACTTT.

The gene calls are TRBV7-6 and TRBJ2-7; no definite D call. The germline V gene has CDR1 SGHVS and CDR2 FNYEAQ. This CDR3 spans 16 amino acids. V was trimmed by 2 bases and J by 3 bases, leaving 17 bases between them. CDR3 protein: CASSLRRASPLYEQYF. The CDR3 DNA is TGTGCCAGCAGCTTAAGGCGAGCCTCCCCCCTCTACGAGCAGTACTTC.